Described below is a single T cell receptor beta chain sequence and its context. Its antigen remains unidentified. No base qualities exist here, and no much larger clone lies one base off it. The sample comes from a study of Ad26.COV2.S vaccination and SARS-CoV-2 variants (dated by TCRdb to the early 2020s). Turning to the overall study: Vaccine-arm donors were drawn from COV1001, a multicentre, randomized, double-blind, placebo-controlled phase I-IIa trial of Ad26.COV2.S in healthy adults. Dosing of Ad26.COV2.S was intramuscular, at either 5x10^10 or 1x10^11 viral particles, delivered as one shot or as two shots spaced 56 days apart. The specificity and breadth of SARS-CoV-2-reactive T cell receptors after Ad26.COV2.S vaccination were assessed by TCRbeta repertoire sequencing. A total of some 30 samples were included in the TCR-sequenced set, comprising roughly 19 Ad26.COV2.S vaccine recipients, 5 placebo recipients and 8 SARS-CoV-2 convalescent individuals. Trial participants were randomized into five groups of five, in which low-dose or high-dose Ad26.COV2.S was given once or twice, or placebo was given on both occasions. Blinding of investigators to trial group allocation was maintained during experiments and outcome assessment.

The study at large found these results: The authors noted that total T cell responses may have been underestimated by the TCR breadth and depth analyses. After vaccination, substantial breadth of spike-specific CD8+ and CD4+ T cell responses was reported. Compared with placebo recipients, Ad26.COV2.S recipients showed higher spike-specific TCR breadth (P = 0.0014). The study was not powered to compare responses between vaccine doses or regimens. Non-spike TCR breadth was comparable between vaccine and placebo recipients, consistent with the vaccine containing only spike.

Taken with the paper, the label for treatment or condition translates to: 15 to 20 received Ad26.COV2.S at low or high dose, single or two shots; about 5 received placebo; per-sample allocation not given. Repertoires of vaccine and placebo recipients were sequenced from samples collected on day 63 after the first injection. In Cohort 1b, 20 to 25 adults aged 18-55 years were enrolled at a single site in Boston, USA, between 29 July and 7 August 2020. Ad26.COV2.S was a replication-incompetent adenovirus type 26 vector that expressed a prefusion-stabilized SARS-CoV-2 spike protein derived from the original Wuhan strain. CDR1 LGHNT and CDR2 FRNRAP are derived from the germline V gene. CDR3 length: 13 amino acids, cysteine to phenylalanine. Kept here is only the CDR3 DNA, which spans 39 bases and is read in frame from base 1. Deletion took 3 bases off V and 8 bases off J, with a span of 11 bases between the germline ends.

TCRbeta CDR3 regions were sequenced with the immunoSEQ Assay. After extraction, genomic DNA underwent amplification by bias-controlled multiplex PCR, followed by high-throughput sequencing. The published analysis was carried out like this. To quantify the absolute abundance of each unique TCRbeta CDR3 region, sequences were collapsed and filtered. T cell fraction was estimated by normalizing TCRbeta template counts to usable DNA, which was measured by amplifying reference genes present in all nucleated cells. Repertoire TCRs were annotated as SARS-CoV-2-specific by exact matching of V gene, CDR3 amino acid sequence and J gene to a known reactive TCR set. The reference SARS-CoV-2 TCR set was obtained from MIRA and was filtered for enrichment in COVID-19-positive ImmuneCODE repertoires, whereby public or cross-reactive TCRs were removed. Using the MIRA antigens, annotated TCRs were further analysed by specific ORF or by position within an ORF. Depth was the summed frequency of annotated unique rearrangements, while breadth was defined as annotated unique rearrangements over total unique productive rearrangements. Two-sided Wilcoxon rank-sum tests were used to compare TCR breadth between groups. TCRdb provides this immuneACCESS table in a form limited to in-frame rearrangements. Some clones are lacking; in checked studies, under half of them reflect an unresolved V gene, and why the rest are absent is not known. V, J and clone size reflect that table, while D and trimming were determined from the DNA. Across this sample there are about 350,000 clones, with approximately 84% seen only once. The ten largest make up around 3% of the sample.

Sample: peripheral blood, taken in a trial of Ad26.COV2.S vaccine versus placebo. The sequence came from a person between 18 and 60 years old who received the Ad26.COV2.S COVID-19 vaccine or a placebo. Recombination linked TRBV12-5 to TRBJ2-1; the D gene is perhaps TRBD2, on 6 matching bases. The CDR3 region has the sequence CASGFSGSDEQFF. The DNA is as follows: TGTGCTAGTGGTTTCTCCGGGAGCGATGAGCAGTTCTTC.